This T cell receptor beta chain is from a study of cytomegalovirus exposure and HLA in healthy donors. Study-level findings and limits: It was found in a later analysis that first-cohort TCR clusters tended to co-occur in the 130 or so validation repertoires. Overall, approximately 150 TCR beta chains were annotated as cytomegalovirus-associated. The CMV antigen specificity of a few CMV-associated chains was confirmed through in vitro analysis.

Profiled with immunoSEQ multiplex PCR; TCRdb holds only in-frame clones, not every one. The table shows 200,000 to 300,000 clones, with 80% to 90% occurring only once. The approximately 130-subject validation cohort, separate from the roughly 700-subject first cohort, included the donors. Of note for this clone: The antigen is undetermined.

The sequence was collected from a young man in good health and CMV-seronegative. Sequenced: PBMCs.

The CDR3 DNA reads TGTGCCATCAGTGGCGGGACAGGGGGGAACACCGGGGAGCTGTTTTTT. Amino acids: CAISGGTGGNTGELFF. The V and J genes are TRBV10-3 and TRBJ2-2, with TRBD1 matching 11 bases. Trimming took 4 bases from V and 1 from J; bases not matched to a gene: 2. CDR1 is ENHRY and CDR2 is SYGVKD in the germline V gene. This CDR3 spans 16 amino acids.